This entry lists 16 T cell receptor beta chains sequenced from one sample in a study of blood T cell repertoires in COVID-19. Sequencing used immunoSEQ multiplex PCR; TCRdb keeps in-frame clones, though not all of them. This table holds about 20,000 clones, 70% to 90% found once. The sample taken for sequencing was peripheral blood. The receptors here all came from a human donor in a cohort sampled during active COVID-19.

The chain is built from TRBV29-1 and TRBJ1-2; tentatively, D is TRBD1 (5 bases). Trimming removed 4 bases at V and 7 bases at J, with 10 bases between. Germline CDR1 is SQVTM and CDR2 is ANQGSEA. The CDR3 spans 11 residues. DNA for the CDR3: TGCAGCGTTGTAATAGGGGCTGGCTACACCTTC. It encodes CSVVIGAGYTF.

The chain uses TRBV3-1 (or the pseudogene TRBV3-2) and TRBJ1-2; possible D gene TRBD1, 6 bases. V lost 4 bases to trimming and J lost 2 bases, with 20 bases between them. CDR3 length: 17 residues. Germline CDR1 LGHDT, CDR2 YNNKEL (reference sequence). The CDR3 reads CASSPLQPGHQNYGYTF. In DNA, the CDR3 is TGTGCCAGCAGCCCCTTACAACCGGGACATCAGAACTATGGCTACACCTTC.

This chain joins TRBV20-1 and TRBJ1-6; TRBD1 matches 7 bases. With 3 bases clipped from V and 7 bases from J, the junction kept 9 bases outside the gene matches. In germline, CDR1 is DFQATT, CDR2 SNEGSKA (reference sequence). This CDR3 has 15 residues. CDR3: CSASFAGGKNSPLHF. CDR3 sequence (DNA): TGCAGTGCTAGTTTCGCAGGGGGTAAAAATTCACCCCTCCACTTT.

The rearrangement uses TRBV14 and TRBJ1-1; D is ambiguous. CDR1 is SGHDN and CDR2 is FVKESK in the germline V gene. The CDR3 loop spans 13 amino acids. V lost 0 bases, J lost 3 bases, and 5 bases lay in between. The chain's CDR3 is CASSQDLDTEAFF. The CDR3, as DNA: TGTGCCAGCAGCCAAGATCTCGACACTGAAGCTTTCTTT.

The chain uses TRBV11-3 and TRBJ2-7, with 9 bases identical to TRBD2. The CDR3 has 14 amino acids. V shed 3 bases, J shed 6 bases, and the junction held 6 bases outside the gene matches. The germline gives CDR1 SGHNT, CDR2 YENEEA. The CDR3 DNA reads TGTGCCAGCAGCTTGGCGGGAGGGCCGCTCGAGCAGTACTTC. It encodes CASSLAGGPLEQYF.

The rearrangement links TRBV3-1 (or the pseudogene TRBV3-2) to TRBJ2-7; 8 nucleotides line up with TRBD1. Germline V gene data show CDR1 as LGHDT and CDR2 as YNNKEL (reference sequence). This CDR3 has 17 residues. With 3 bases clipped from V and 4 bases from J, the junction kept 14 bases outside the gene matches. Here the CDR3 DNA reads TGTGCCAGCAGCCAGATAAGCGCCGGGACAGGAGAATACGAGCAGTACTTC. Protein sequence: CASSQISAGTGEYEQYF.

The chain combines TRBV18 with TRBJ2-1; TRBD1 agrees at 9 bases. The CDR3 is made up of 16 amino acids. The V segment lost 0 bases and the J segment 6 bases; nucleotides outside the gene matches: 6. Per germline, CDR1 KGHSH and CDR2 LQKENI. CDR3 in amino acids: CASSPPGQGIANEQFF. The CDR3 nucleotides read TGTGCCAGCTCACCACCGGGACAGGGAATCGCCAATGAGCAGTTCTTC. The variable domain in full, completed from reference TRBV18 and TRBJ2-1, reads NAGVMQNPRHLVRRRGQEARLRCSPMKGHSHVYWYRQLPEEGLKFMVYLQKENIIDESGMPKERFSAEFPKEGPSILRIQQVVRGDSAAYFCASSPPGQGIANEQFFGPGTRLTVL.

This sequence joins TRBV7-9 and TRBJ2-7, with a weak D call TRBD2 (6 bases). The V end was cut by 5 bases, the J end by 4 bases, with 12 bases between. CDR3 size: 13 residues. The V gene's germline CDR1 is SEHNR and CDR2 FQNEAQ (reference sequence). The CDR3 sequence: CASSPLRGYEQYF. CDR3 bases: TGTGCCAGCAGCCCCCTGCGGGGTTACGAGCAGTACTTC. Combining the CDR3 with reference TRBV7-9 and TRBJ2-7 gives the whole variable domain DTGVSQNPRHKITKRGQNVTFRCDPISEHNRLYWYRQTLGQGPEFLTYFQNEAQLEKSRLLSDRFSAERPKGSFSTLEIQRTEQGDSAMYLCASSPLRGYEQYFGPGTRLTVT.

This chain connects TRBV6-1 to TRBJ1-1; D ambiguous. The CDR3 is made up of 13 amino acids. V lost 2 bases and J lost 7, with 11 bases in between. From germline, CDR1 is MNHNS and CDR2 SASEGT. The CDR3 DNA is TGTGCCAGCAGTGAATCGGGAACGCTTGAAGCTTTCTTT. Its protein is CASSESGTLEAFF.

The chain couples TRBV5-1 to TRBJ1-1; D possibly corresponds to TRBD1 (5 bases). V was cut by 2 bases and J by 4 bases, with 12 bases left in between. Germline V CDR1 and CDR2: SGHRS, YFSETQ. This CDR3 has 14 residues. In DNA form, the CDR3 reads TGCGCCAGCAGCTTACAGGTAGAGAGCACTGAAGCTTTCTTT. This codes for CASSLQVESTEAFF.

This chain links TRBV14 with TRBJ1-1, with TRBD1 as a possible D gene (6 bases). The V gene lost 6 bases and the J gene lost 8 bases, with 10 bases spanning the gap. The V gene's germline CDR1 is SGHDN and CDR2 FVKESK. This CDR3 contains 11 residues. CDR3: CASSHTGEAFF. CDR3 DNA sequence: TGTGCCAGCAGTCATACAGGGGAAGCTTTCTTT.

The gene calls are TRBV6-5 and TRBJ2-7, with D possibly being TRBD2 (5 bases). Germline-derived CDR1 and CDR2 are MNHEY and SVGAGI. V was trimmed by 4 bases and J by 3 bases, leaving 10 bases between them. CDR3 length: 13 amino acids. In nucleotides, the CDR3 is TGTGCCAGCAGTTTAACGGGGAACTACGAGCAGTACTTC. This gives the protein CASSLTGNYEQYF.

V gene TRBV6-5 combines with J gene TRBJ1-1; 7 bases align to TRBD1. The CDR3 length is 15 residues. Germline V gives CDR1 MNHEY, CDR2 SVGAGI. With V trimmed by 6 bases and J by 2 bases, 9 bases remained unmatched. CDR3 sequence (DNA): TGTGCCAGCAGACGAGGACAGGAGACTAACACTGAAGCTTTCTTT. Protein product: CASRRGQETNTEAFF.

The chain has TRBV10-3 and TRBJ2-7, with TRBD2 identical over 10 bases. Germline V gene sequence: CDR1 ENHRY, CDR2 SYGVKD. J was trimmed by 0 bases and V by 2 bases; bases with no gene match: 1. This CDR3 region has 15 residues. CDR3 sequence: CAISEGLAASYEQYF. CDR3 sequence (DNA): TGTGCCATCAGTGAGGGACTAGCGGCCTCCTACGAGCAGTACTTC.

The chain couples TRBV7-9 to TRBJ1-1, with TRBD1 identical over 7 bases. V shed 4 bases, J shed 7 bases, and the junction held 3 bases outside the gene matches. CDR1 SEHNR and CDR2 FQNEAQ come from the germline V gene (reference sequence). The CDR3 sequence is 12 residues long. CDR3 residues: CASSSGQLEAFF. In nucleotides, the CDR3 is TGTGCCAGCAGCTCGGGACAGCTTGAAGCTTTCTTT.

This chain joins TRBV3-1 (or the pseudogene TRBV3-2) and TRBJ2-3; TRBD1 matches at 9 bases. Trimming at V came to 3 bases and at J to 5 bases, leaving 6 bases not matched to a gene. Germline V gene sequence: CDR1 LGHDT, CDR2 YNNKEL (reference sequence). This CDR3 has 15 residues. The CDR3 DNA reads as TGTGCCAGCAGCCATTGGACAGGGGCGGAAGATACGCAGTATTTT. Translated, it gives CASSHWTGAEDTQYF.